What follows are 14 T cell receptor beta chains derived from one specimen sequenced in a study of shared clonotypes between healthy human individuals. Only CD45RO-negative cells positively selected for CCR7 counted as naive CD8 cells, so terminally differentiated effector memory CD45RA+ cells were excluded. Only in-frame clones appear in the TCRdb table, and some are missing; sequencing was by immunoSEQ multiplex PCR. The table includes fewer than 1 million clones, 90% to 98% detected once. The sample taken for sequencing was naive CD8+ T cells sorted from blood. All receptors come from a man aged 30-40 years in good health.

The count of this clone is one. CDR3 DNA: TGTGCCAGCAGCGACAGGGGAGAGGGGAATGAGCAGTTCTTC. It specifies CASSDRGEGNEQFF. The chain joins TRBV28 to TRBJ2-1, with 8 bases that match TRBD1. V dropped 6 bases and J dropped 7; count of bases not matched to a gene: 8. CDR1 is MDHEN, CDR2 SYDVKM, per germline. This CDR3 is built from 14 residues.

The table lists this clone with a count of one. This sequence joins TRBV6-5 and TRBJ1-1; D call uncertain. This CDR3 has 15 amino acids. Germline CDR1 and CDR2: MNHEY and SVGAGI. V lost 6 bases to trimming and J lost 4 bases, with 18 bases between them. DNA for the CDR3: TGTGCCAGCAGACCTCTTCTAGGACCGGGCACTGAAGCTTTCTTT. It encodes CASRPLLGPGTEAFF.

This chain uses TRBV11-3 with TRBJ2-1; no firm D call. The CDR3 length is 12 residues. V dropped 3 bases and J dropped 6 bases, with 6 bases sitting between them. CDR1 SGHNT and CDR2 YENEEA come from the germline V gene. In nucleotides, the CDR3 is TGTGCCAGCAGCTTCGGTAGCAATGAGCAGTTCTTC. Its translation is CASSFGSNEQFF. Together with reference TRBV11-3 and TRBJ2-1, the CDR3 gives the full variable domain: EAGVVQSPRYKIIEKKQPVAFWCNPISGHNTLYWYLQNLGQGPELLIRYENEEAVDDSQLPKDRFSAERLKGVDSTLKIQPAELGDSAVYLCASSFGSNEQFFGPGTRLTVL.

V and J are TRBV4-1 and TRBJ2-2; possible D gene TRBD2, 6 bases. The CDR3 is made up of 17 amino acids. CDR1 is MGHRA and CDR2 is YSYEKL in the germline V gene. V was pared by 0 bases and J by 5 bases, with 16 bases between. The chain's CDR3 is CASSQDGLARPTGELFF. The CDR3 bases are TGCGCCAGCAGCCAAGATGGTCTAGCGAGACCTACCGGGGAGCTGTTTTTT.

On this clone itself: Other DNA sequences within the sample encode an identical CDR3. The chain joins TRBV27 to TRBJ1-5, with D unresolved. CDR3 length: 12 residues. Per germline, CDR1 MNHEY and CDR2 SMNVEV (reference sequence). V shed 5 bases and J shed 4 bases, with 6 bases lying between them. CDR3 DNA: TGTGCCAGCAGTCCCCCTAATCAGCCCCAGCATTTT. It codes for CASSPPNQPQHF.

The chain employs TRBV7-6 and TRBJ2-7, with D possibly matching TRBD1 (6 bases). CDR3 length equals 15 residues. V lost 3 bases, J lost 3 bases, and 15 bases lay in between. The germline V gene has CDR1 SGHVS and CDR2 FNYEAQ. The CDR3 loop reads CASSFTKSGVYEQYF. The CDR3 DNA reads TGTGCCAGCAGCTTTACCAAATCAGGGGTCTACGAGCAGTACTTC.

This clone appeared a single time. J is TRBJ2-1 and V is TRBV7-3; D may be TRBD2 (5 bases). V was shortened by 4 bases and J by 2 bases, with 12 bases between the two germline ends. Germline lookup yields CDR1 SGHTA and CDR2 FQGTGA. The CDR3 is 15 amino acids. The DNA for the CDR3 is TGTGCCAGCAGCTCCAGCCCCGGGACCTACAATGAGCAGTTCTTC. Protein: CASSSSPGTYNEQFF.

The chain recombines TRBV27 with TRBJ2-7, with D unresolved. Trimming left V 3 bases short and J 1 base short, with 10 bases between. The CDR3 extends over 14 amino acids. Germline lookup yields CDR1 MNHEY and CDR2 SMNVEV (reference sequence). Written as DNA, the CDR3 is TGTGCCAGCAGTTTTGCGCGGAGTTCCTACGAGCAGTACTTC. Translating it yields CASSFARSSYEQYF.

V is TRBV5-4 and J is TRBJ1-1; possibly TRBD1 for D (6 bases). V gave up 1 base and J gave up 3 bases, with 13 bases separating them. The CDR3 contains 15 residues. The germline V gene has CDR1 SGHNT and CDR2 YYREEE (reference sequence). This CDR3 is CASSLQGLGYTEAFF. CDR3 nucleotide sequence: TGTGCCAGCAGCTTGCAGGGGCTTGGTTACACTGAAGCTTTCTTT.

The rearrangement uses TRBV9 and TRBJ1-1; 8 bases agree with TRBD1. Germline CDR1 reads SGDLS; CDR2 reads YYNGEE. After removal of 2 bases from V and 4 bases from J, the junction contained 10 bases not matched to a gene. This CDR3 has 16 amino acids. The DNA of the CDR3 is TGTGCCAGCAGCGTTAGCAAGGACAGGGTCGGCACTGAAGCTTTCTTT. Protein product: CASSVSKDRVGTEAFF.

This chain links TRBV5-6 with TRBJ2-5; a possible D gene is TRBD2 (6 bases). CDR1 is SGHDT and CDR2 is YYEEEE in the germline V gene. The CDR3 contains 14 residues. V lost 5 bases and J 2 bases, leaving 13 bases between the germline ends. CDR3 protein: CASSLSSAQETQYF. Written as DNA, the CDR3 is TGTGCCAGCAGTCTATCTAGCGCTCAAGAGACCCAGTACTTC.

This CDR3 is CASSEAFLPYEQYF. The CDR3 DNA sequence: TGTGCCAGCAGTGAGGCCTTCCTTCCCTACGAGCAGTACTTC. The chain combines TRBV6-1 with TRBJ2-7, with D unresolved. The germline V and J ends were trimmed by 3 bases and 2 bases, with 11 bases remaining between them. Looked up from germline, CDR1 is MNHNS and CDR2 is SASEGT. The CDR3 has 14 residues.

The chain joins TRBV5-1 to TRBJ2-1; tentative D call: TRBD2 (6 bases). Per the germline V gene, CDR1 is SGHRS and CDR2 is YFSETQ. The ends were cut back, 5 bases at V and 7 bases at J, with 10 bases in the middle. This CDR3 spans 12 amino acids. The DNA for the CDR3 is TGCGCCAGCAGGGAGGGGTGGAATGAGCAGTTCTTC. Its protein is CASREGWNEQFF.

The gene calls are TRBV7-9 and TRBJ2-5; no reliable D call. The V gene lost 6 bases and the J gene lost 3 bases, with 8 bases spanning the gap. Per germline, CDR1 SEHNR and CDR2 FQNEAQ (reference sequence). This CDR3 contains 12 residues. The CDR3 spells CASSRVEETQYF. The CDR3 coding sequence is TGTGCCAGCAGTCGCGTCGAAGAGACCCAGTACTTC.